The T cell receptor (beta chain) under discussion was sequenced for a study of blood T cell repertoires in COVID-19. Study details: Both acute and convalescent COVID-19 samples were obtained from the United States, Italy and Spain. The cDNA or gDNA used as material had been derived from T cells, B-cell-depleted T cells, or PBMCs.

This CDR3 comprises 14 residues. Germline V gene sequence: CDR1 MNHNY, CDR2 SVGAGI (reference sequence). The trim removed 7 bases at V and 3 bases at J, leaving 6 bases unmatched. Produced via immunoSEQ multiplex PCR; TCRdb's table is partial and in-frame only. This sample has about 50,000 clones, with over 85% found just once. The V call is TRBV6-6, the J call TRBJ1-5; 7 positions match TRBD1. The sequence was obtained from a woman over 75 with acute or convalescent COVID-19. Sample: peripheral blood. The CDR3 here is CASTSGQVNQPQHF. CDR3 sequence (DNA): TGTGCCAGCACCTCCGGACAGGTCAATCAGCCCCAGCATTTT.